The 23 T cell receptor beta chains below were found in one sample sequenced in a study of cytomegalovirus exposure and HLA in healthy donors. PCR primers comprised 60 Vbeta and 13 Jbeta primers. The repertoire was sequenced with immunoSEQ multiplex PCR; TCRdb's copy has only in-frame clones and lacks some. The sample lists 85,000 to 130,000 clones, 70% to 80% occurring once. Sequenced: PBMCs. The receptor set was obtained from a boy aged 5-17 years in good health and CMV-seronegative.

The chain employs TRBV27 and TRBJ1-6; TRBD1 aligns across 7 bases. The CDR3 totals 14 residues. Trimming removed 6 bases from V and 4 bases from J; junction bases left unmatched: 3. The germline V gene has CDR1 MNHEY and CDR2 SMNVEV (reference sequence). The CDR3 is CASSEDRYNSPLHF. The CDR3 DNA is TGTGCCAGCAGCGAGGACAGGTATAATTCACCCCTCCACTTT.

This clone was observed a few times. The CDR3 spells CASSKQGNEQFF. CDR3 DNA sequence: TGTGCCAGCAGTAAACAGGGCAATGAGCAGTTCTTC. This rearrangement joins TRBV2 to TRBJ2-1; a weak D match, TRBD1 (6 bases). V was cut by 5 bases and J by 6 bases, with 8 bases left in between. Germline CDR1 and CDR2: SNHLY and FYNNEI. The CDR3 loop spans 12 amino acids.

This chain uses TRBV19 with TRBJ2-5, with D possibly being TRBD2 (5 bases). This CDR3 has 12 amino acids. Germline V gene sequence: CDR1 LNHDA, CDR2 SQIVND (reference sequence). V dropped 3 bases and J dropped 5 bases, with 7 bases sitting between them. The CDR3 sequence: CASSIRGETQYF. For the CDR3, the DNA is TGTGCCAGTAGTATCAGAGGGGAGACCCAGTACTTC.

The table lists this clone with a count of one. This chain uses TRBV5-1 with TRBJ2-3; no reliable D call. Germline assignment: CDR1 SGHRS and CDR2 YFSETQ. V was pared by 0 bases and J by 2 bases, with 4 bases between. The length of the CDR3 is 13 residues. The CDR3 bases are TGCGCCAGCAGCTTGGAGCCCACAGATACGCAGTATTTT. Translation: CASSLEPTDTQYF. Full variable domain (missing parts from reference TRBV5-1 and TRBJ2-3): KAGVTQTPRYLIKTRGQQVTLSCSPISGHRSVSWYQQTPGQGLQFLFEYFSETQRNKGNFPGRFSGRQFSNSRSEMNVSTLELGDSALYLCASSLEPTDTQYFGPGTRLTVL.

V is TRBV5-7 and J is TRBJ2-1, with 9 bases lining up with TRBD1. TRBV5-7 counts as an open reading frame of uncertain function. The CDR3 contains 17 residues. The J segment lost 7 bases and the V segment lost 3 bases, leaving 14 bases of the junction unmatched. The CDR3 nucleotides are TGTGCCAGCAGCTCGCTAAACCGGGACAGGGTGAGGAATGAGCAGTTCTTC. This codes for CASSSLNRDRVRNEQFF.

This clone occurred a few times. V usage is TRBV27 and J usage is TRBJ1-5; maybe TRBD1 (5 bases). Germline loops: CDR1 MNHEY, CDR2 SMNVEV (reference sequence). V was trimmed by 5 bases and J by 9 bases, leaving 20 bases between them. The CDR3 extends over 15 amino acids. CDR3 DNA sequence: TGTGCCAGCAGTCCAGGGTTTGCCCACTATCCGCCCCAGCATTTT. It is translated as CASSPGFAHYPPQHF.

The rearrangement joins TRBV19 to TRBJ2-6, with 7 bases lining up with TRBD1. After removal of 5 bases from V and 2 bases from J, the junction contained 3 bases not matched to a gene. The CDR3 has 15 residues. CDR1 LNHDA and CDR2 SQIVND come from the germline V gene (reference sequence). The CDR3 region is CASSDDRAGANVLTF. As DNA, the CDR3 is TGTGCCAGTAGTGATGACAGGGCTGGGGCCAACGTCCTGACTTTC.

This chain joins TRBV5-1 and TRBJ2-5; no reliable D call. Deletions cut 1 base from V and 4 bases from J, with 11 bases between. The CDR3 loop spans 14 amino acids. CDR1 SGHRS and CDR2 YFSETQ come from the germline V gene. CDR3 sequence (DNA): TGCGCCAGCAGCTTGACCGGTCCGGGAGAGACCCAGTACTTC. It specifies CASSLTGPGETQYF.

The genes are TRBV2 and TRBJ2-2; D may be TRBD2 (5 bases). There are 15 residues in the CDR3. Germline values: CDR1 SNHLY, CDR2 FYNNEI. V was pared by 6 bases and J by 1 base, with 12 bases between. CDR3: CASSPRELNTGELFF. The DNA for the CDR3 is TGTGCCAGCAGCCCACGGGAATTGAACACCGGGGAGCTGTTTTTT.

This clone was seen only once. This sequence joins TRBV30 and TRBJ1-5, with D tentatively TRBD1 (6 bases). The CDR3 has 14 residues. Germline values: CDR1 GTSNPN, CDR2 SVGIG (reference sequence). V was trimmed by 0 bases and J by 6 bases, leaving 12 bases between them. The CDR3 DNA follows: TGTGCCTGGAGTGTATCAGGGGTGGCTCAGCCCCAGCATTTT. Encoded protein: CAWSVSGVAQPQHF.

The chain joins TRBV30 to TRBJ2-5; D is ambiguous. CDR3 length: 12 amino acids. The germline V and J ends were trimmed by 5 bases and 5 bases, with 12 bases remaining between them. CDR1 GTSNPN and CDR2 SVGIG come from the germline V gene (reference sequence). The CDR3: CAWAYSFETQYF. The CDR3 region has the DNA TGTGCCTGGGCCTATAGTTTCGAGACCCAGTACTTC.

The chain uses TRBV6-1 and TRBJ2-1; TRBD1 agrees at 7 bases. Germline trimming cut 6 bases from V and 6 bases from J; bases unmatched to any gene: 8. CDR1 MNHNS and CDR2 SASEGT come from the germline V gene. The CDR3 extends over 14 amino acids. The CDR3 sequence is CASRTGSGINEQFF. CDR3 nucleotides: TGTGCCAGCAGGACAGGGTCAGGGATCAATGAGCAGTTCTTC.

V is TRBV28 and J is TRBJ2-7, with D possibly matching TRBD2 (5 bases). CDR3 length equals 14 residues. Trimming pared 4 bases from V and 5 bases from J, leaving 15 bases between. Per the germline V gene, CDR1 is MDHEN and CDR2 is SYDVKM. The CDR3: CASSYPFGGNEQYF. CDR3 nucleotides: TGTGCCAGCAGTTACCCCTTCGGAGGCAACGAGCAGTACTTC.

The J gene is TRBJ2-7, the V gene TRBV6-5; TRBD2 agrees at 8 bases. Germline loops: CDR1 MNHEY, CDR2 SVGAGI. The ends lost 8 bases at V and 1 base at J; junction bases unmatched: 7. The CDR3 totals 14 residues. The CDR3 region is CASSRTSSSYEQYF. The DNA for the CDR3 is TGTGCCAGCTCACGGACTAGCTCGTCCTACGAGCAGTACTTC.

The V gene is TRBV6-1, the J gene TRBJ1-2, with D unclear. V was shortened by 4 bases and J by 5 bases, with 11 bases between the two germline ends. In germline, CDR1 is MNHNS, CDR2 SASEGT. This CDR3 has 13 residues. The DNA for the CDR3 is TGTGCCAGCAGTGGCGCACCATTATATGGCTACACCTTC. Encoded protein: CASSGAPLYGYTF.

The table lists this clone with a few counts. V gene TRBV7-9 combines with J gene TRBJ2-1, with a tentative D call TRBD1 (5 bases). CDR1 is SEHNR, CDR2 FQNEAQ, per germline (reference sequence). The V and J ends lost 5 bases and 2 bases respectively, with 16 bases between them. The CDR3 length is 16 residues. The CDR3 sequence is CASSLDESGPYNEQFF. CDR3 bases: TGTGCCAGCAGCCTAGACGAGTCAGGGCCCTACAATGAGCAGTTCTTC.

The V call is TRBV9, the J call TRBJ2-2; 9 bases are shared with TRBD2. V lost 3 bases, J lost 7 bases, and 4 bases stayed unmatched. CDR1 is SGDLS, CDR2 YYNGEE, per germline. The CDR3 sequence is 14 residues long. The CDR3 coding sequence is TGTGCCAGCAGCGCGGGACTAGCTTTCGGGGAGCTGTTTTTT. It specifies CASSAGLAFGELFF.

This clone is deemed medium-sized (0.01 to 0.1%). The rearrangement joins TRBV6-1 to TRBJ2-3; TRBD2 agrees at 9 bases. V trimming: 0 bases; J trimming: 4 bases; junction bases outside the gene matches: 2. The CDR3 spans 15 residues. CDR1 and CDR2 from the germline V gene are MNHNS and SASEGT. The CDR3 here is CASSEASGGPDTQYF. The CDR3 nucleotides read TGTGCCAGCAGTGAAGCTAGCGGGGGCCCAGATACGCAGTATTTT.

The CDR3 region is CASSRGLGQGSEQYF. CDR3 DNA: TGTGCCAGCTCACGGGGATTGGGACAGGGGAGCGAGCAGTACTTC. This chain joins TRBV18 and TRBJ2-7; 10 nucleotides match TRBD1. Germline trimming cut 4 bases from V and 6 bases from J; bases unmatched to any gene: 9. Germline V lookup: CDR1 KGHSH, CDR2 LQKENI. This CDR3 is 15 amino acids long.

The J gene is TRBJ2-5, the V gene TRBV2, with 7 bases that match TRBD1. The trim removed 5 bases at V and 4 bases at J, leaving 4 bases unmatched. The germline V gene has CDR1 SNHLY and CDR2 FYNNEI. The CDR3 runs to 13 residues. The CDR3, as DNA: TGTGCCAGCAGTAGGGACAGAGGAGAGACCCAGTACTTC. Translating it yields CASSRDRGETQYF.

This chain links TRBV28 with TRBJ2-6, with D maybe TRBD2 (5 bases). CDR1 and CDR2 (germline): MDHEN, SYDVKM. V dropped 2 bases and J dropped 4 bases, with 21 bases sitting between them. The CDR3 extends over 19 amino acids. The DNA for the CDR3 is TGTGCCAGCAGTTTAGGGCTAGCTCGAGGAACGCCCGGGGCCAACGTCCTGACTTTC. Translating gives CASSLGLARGTPGANVLTF.

The chain couples TRBV7-9 to TRBJ1-1; D not certain. This CDR3 has 12 amino acids. Germline values: CDR1 SEHNR, CDR2 FQNEAQ (reference sequence). The V gene lost 5 bases and the J gene lost 2 bases, with 6 bases spanning the gap. The CDR3 region is CASSATNTEAFF. CDR3 sequence (DNA): TGTGCCAGCAGCGCCACTAACACTGAAGCTTTCTTT.

This CDR3 is CAISESGADTGELFF. Written as DNA, the CDR3 is TGTGCCATCAGTGAATCTGGGGCTGACACCGGGGAGCTGTTTTTT. The chain couples TRBV10-3 to TRBJ2-2, with D maybe TRBD1 (5 bases). Trimming pared 3 bases from V and 3 bases from J, leaving 11 bases between. The CDR3 runs 15 residues. Germline V gene lookup returns CDR1 ENHRY and CDR2 SYGVKD.